The next 20 T cell receptor beta chains were all read from a single sample in a study of T-cell reconstitution after alpha-beta-depleted transplantation in children. This sample's TCRbeta library carried unique molecular identifier barcodes. TCRdb processed the PCR reads anew with MiXCR; each CDR3 protein has one entry. The sample contains roughly 200,000 distinct CDR3 sequences, roughly 7% of which appear only once. Sequenced material: PBMCs, taken before TCRalphabeta/CD19-depleted stem cell transplant. Every receptor here comes from a boy between 2 and 10 years old with acute lymphoblastic leukemia, due to receive a stem cell transplant.

This clonotype was seen ten or more times. The V and J genes are TRBV15 and TRBJ2-2; 10 bases map to TRBD2. The germline V gene encodes CDR1 LNHNV and CDR2 YYDKDF (reference sequence). CDR3 length equals 15 residues. V was pared by 8 bases and J by 5 bases, with 8 bases of the junction left unmatched. In nucleotides, the CDR3 is TGTGCCACCGGACCTAGCGGGGGCTTTACCGGGGAGCTGTTTTTT. Translation gives CATGPSGGFTGELFF.

This clonotype was counted at least ten times. The chain couples TRBV11-2 to TRBJ2-7; the D gene is possibly TRBD2 (5 bases). Germline-derived CDR1 and CDR2 are SGHAT and FQNNGV. This CDR3 comprises 15 residues. V lost 9 bases to trimming and J lost 3 bases, with 21 bases between them. The CDR3 coding sequence is TGTGCCAGGACTAAAAATTTCAGGCCCAACTACGAGCAGTACTTC. It encodes CARTKNFRPNYEQYF.

This clonotype was seen more than once but under ten times. The chain recombines TRBV20-1 with TRBJ2-5; 8 nucleotides line up with TRBD2. The CDR3 is 18 residues long. CDR1 is DFQATT and CDR2 is SNEGSKA in the germline V gene (reference sequence). The V and J ends lost 3 bases and 2 bases, in that order; junction bases with no gene match: 17. CDR3 loop: CSASILLVSGGEQETQYF. CDR3 in DNA: TGCAGTGCTAGTATTCTTCTGGTCAGCGGGGGCGAACAAGAGACCCAGTACTTC.

There are many counts of this clonotype. The genes are TRBV10-3 and TRBJ1-2; the D is unclear. Trimming removed 0 bases at V and 1 base at J, with 6 bases between. Germline V gives CDR1 ENHRY, CDR2 SYGVKD. The CDR3 length is 14 residues. CDR3 DNA: TGTGCCATCAGTGAGTCGAGTAGTAACTATGGCTACACCTTC. It encodes CAISESSSNYGYTF.

There are many counts of this clonotype. The V and J genes are TRBV2 and TRBJ2-5; tentatively, D is TRBD1 (5 bases). The V gene lost 6 bases and the J gene lost 1 base, with 12 bases spanning the gap. The CDR3 totals 14 residues. Germline V gene sequence: CDR1 SNHLY, CDR2 FYNNEI. The DNA of the CDR3 is TGTGCCAGCAGAGAATTTGGGGCCCAAGAGACCCAGTACTTC. Its translation is CASREFGAQETQYF.

Many counts were recorded for this clonotype. The chain links TRBV27 to TRBJ2-1; TRBD2 matches 11 bases. V lost 3 bases, J lost 4 bases, and 2 bases stayed unmatched. Germline loops: CDR1 MNHEY, CDR2 SMNVEV (reference sequence). The CDR3 runs to 15 residues. Written as DNA, the CDR3 is TGTGCCAGCAGTTTCTGGACTAGCGGGTACAATGAGCAGTTCTTC. It specifies CASSFWTSGYNEQFF.

The chain recombines TRBV6-1 with TRBJ2-4; D could derive from TRBD1 or TRBD2 (6 bases each). The CDR3 has 13 residues. V was shortened by 4 bases and J by 8 bases, with 12 bases between the two germline ends. CDR1 and CDR2 (germline): MNHNS, SASEGT. The CDR3, as DNA: TGTGCCAGCAGTGTGGGGGGCAAGGACATTCAGTACTTC. This codes for CASSVGGKDIQYF.

This clonotype occurred many times. The V and J genes are TRBV20-1 and TRBJ2-5; 11 nucleotides match TRBD2. The CDR3 runs 14 residues. V shed 6 bases and J 5 bases; nucleotides not matched to a gene: 8. CDR1 DFQATT and CDR2 SNEGSKA come from the germline V gene (reference sequence). Here the CDR3 DNA reads TGCAGTGCCCTTGGACTAGCGGGCTCGGAGACCCAGTACTTC. Translating gives CSALGLAGSETQYF.

This clonotype was counted ten times or more. The chain's CDR3 is CASSPGTVGQFF. The CDR3 DNA is TGTGCCAGCAGCCCCGGGACGGTTGGTCAGTTCTTC. The chain is built from TRBV3-1 and TRBJ2-1, with D perhaps given as TRBD1 or TRBD2 (5 bases each). The CDR3 spans 12 residues. The V gene's germline CDR1 is LGHDT and CDR2 YNNKEL (reference sequence). Trimming took 4 bases from V and 13 from J, leaving 14 bases between them.

This clonotype appeared a few times. J is TRBJ2-3 and V is TRBV3-1, with TRBD2 matching 9 bases. The CDR3 spans 17 residues. Germline lookup yields CDR1 LGHDT and CDR2 YNNKEL (reference sequence). J lost 5 bases, V lost 0 bases, and 9 bases had no gene match. CDR3 amino acids: CASSQDGAGGPIDTQYF. Here the CDR3 DNA reads TGTGCCAGCAGCCAAGATGGGGCGGGAGGGCCGATAGATACGCAGTATTTT.

This clonotype came up many times. V usage is TRBV11-2 and J usage is TRBJ2-3, with D unclear. The CDR3 spans 15 residues. Looked up from germline, CDR1 is SGHAT and CDR2 is FQNNGV. V dropped 1 base and J dropped 0 bases, with 8 bases sitting between them. CDR3 sequence reads: CASSLVSSSTDTQYF. CDR3 DNA: TGTGCCAGCAGCTTAGTTTCCAGTAGCACAGATACGCAGTATTTT. The variable domain in full, completed from reference TRBV11-2 and TRBJ2-3, reads EAGVAQSPRYKIIEKRQSVAFWCNPISGHATLYWYQQILGQGPKLLIQFQNNGVVDDSQLPKDRFSAERLKGVDSTLKIQPAKLEDSAVYLCASSLVSSSTDTQYFGPGTRLTVL.

The CDR3 loop is CASSLTSGGAGYPTQYF. As DNA, the CDR3 is TGTGCCAGCAGTCTGACTAGCGGGGGGGCCGGGTATCCGACCCAGTACTTC. This rearrangement joins TRBV5-6 to TRBJ2-5; 14 bases are shared with TRBD2. Trimming at V came to 5 bases and at J to 7 bases, leaving 13 bases not matched to a gene. The germline gives CDR1 SGHDT, CDR2 YYEEEE. The CDR3 runs to 17 residues.

In its sample, this clonotype was seen many times. J is TRBJ1-4 and V is TRBV7-9; possible D gene TRBD1, 5 bases. CDR1 and CDR2 from the germline V gene are SEHNR and FQNEAQ (reference sequence). Trimming pared 2 bases from V and 2 bases from J, leaving 12 bases between. The CDR3 runs 16 residues. The chain's CDR3 is CASSLSQGRTNEKLFF. CDR3 coding DNA: TGTGCCAGCAGCTTAAGTCAGGGAAGGACTAATGAAAAACTGTTTTTT.

With regard to this clonotype: This may come from a read error, since a much larger clone is one base off. The chain combines TRBV6-2 or TRBV6-3 with TRBJ2-1; D possibly matches TRBD1 or TRBD2 (5 bases each). V lost 10 bases and J 5 bases, leaving 15 bases between the germline ends. The CDR3 has 13 residues. In germline, CDR1 is MNHEY, CDR2 SVGEGT. The CDR3 nucleotides read TGTGCCACCAATATCCGGGGACACAATGAGCAGTTCTTC. Amino acid sequence: CATNIRGHNEQFF.

The V and J genes are TRBV4-3 and TRBJ2-7; D ambiguous. Germline lookup yields CDR1 LGHNA and CDR2 YSLEER. V lost 1 base, J lost 4 bases, and 14 bases lay in between. The CDR3 covers 15 residues. CDR3 DNA sequence: TGCGCCAGCAGCCAAGGGTTAGGAACTGCTTACGAGCAGTACTTC. It translates to CASSQGLGTAYEQYF.

At least ten counts were recorded for this clonotype. V gene TRBV20-1 combines with J gene TRBJ1-1; D possibly corresponds to TRBD1 (5 bases). V shed 6 bases and J shed 4 bases, with 12 bases lying between them. The CDR3 has 12 amino acids. The germline CDR1 and CDR2 sequences are DFQATT and SNEGSKA (reference sequence). The CDR3 reads CSAIRGGTEAFF. As DNA, the CDR3 is TGCAGTGCCATAAGGGGCGGCACTGAAGCTTTCTTT.

There are a few counts of this clonotype. The chain combines TRBV7-6 with TRBJ2-5, with D perhaps matching TRBD1 (6 bases). Germline assignment: CDR1 SGHVS and CDR2 FNYEAQ. Deletions cut 1 base from V and 0 bases from J, with 12 bases between. There are 16 residues in the CDR3. CDR3 residues: CASSLGGRINQETQYF. The CDR3 DNA sequence: TGTGCCAGCAGCTTAGGGGGGCGGATCAACCAAGAGACCCAGTACTTC.

V is TRBV7-2 and J is TRBJ2-3, with 10 positions matching TRBD2. J lost 2 bases, V lost 0 bases, and 8 bases had no gene match. This CDR3 is 18 amino acids long. The germline V gene has CDR1 SGHTA and CDR2 FQGNSA. CDR3: CASSLASSGGYHTDTQYF. CDR3 nucleotides: TGTGCCAGCAGCTTAGCGTCTAGCGGGGGATACCACACAGATACGCAGTATTTT.

This clonotype has ten or more counts. CDR3 in amino acids: CASRGASYNEQFF. The CDR3 DNA is TGTGCCAGCCGGGGGGCCTCCTACAATGAGCAGTTCTTC. V is TRBV11-1 and J is TRBJ2-1; TRBD2 is a possible D gene (7 bases). The CDR3 has 13 amino acids. Germline CDR1 SGHAT, CDR2 FQDESV (reference sequence). Trimming took off 8 bases at V and 0 bases at J, with 8 bases between the two ends.

This clonotype is medium-sized (0.01 to 0.1%) in the sample. J is TRBJ2-5 and V is TRBV5-1; unclear D gene. Germline assignment: CDR1 SGHRS and CDR2 YFSETQ. The CDR3 has 11 amino acids. V was shortened by 2 bases and J by 1 base, with 0 bases between the two germline ends. The DNA for the CDR3 is TGCGCCAGCAGCTTCCAAGAGACCCAGTACTTC. This codes for CASSFQETQYF.